This T cell receptor beta chain was found in a study of T cell repertoires and HLA-DP antigens. After roughly 15 days, CD4+ cells were restimulated roughly 24 h with the same allogeneic DPB1. HeLa stimulator cells carried retrovirally transduced HLA-DPA1/DPB1, HLA-DM, invariant chain and CD80. The repertoire was sequenced with immunoSEQ multiplex PCR; TCRdb's copy has only in-frame clones and lacks some. Of around 2,400 clones in the sample, roughly 70% are singletons; the top ten hold roughly 48%. Germline V gene data show CDR1 as MNHEY and CDR2 as SMNVEV (reference sequence). Between the trimmed V and J ends, which lost 6 bases and 5 bases, there was a span of 10 bases. The CDR3 is made up of 12 amino acids.

The TCR comes from a man in his sixties in good health and CMV-seronegative. Material: CD137- CD4+ T cells from cultured PBMCs. The chain employs TRBV27 and TRBJ1-2; D might be TRBD1 (6 bases). This CDR3 reads CASRAGQYGYTF. CDR3 nucleotide sequence: TGTGCCAGCAGAGCCGGACAGTATGGCTACACCTTC.